This T cell receptor beta chain came from a study of T cell therapy after organ transplantation. Looking at the study overall: Expansion used a peptide pool of 30 HLA class I and II CMV epitopes.

There are 14 residues in the CDR3. The germline V gene encodes CDR1 PRHDT and CDR2 FYEKMQ (reference sequence). V was trimmed by 1 base and J by 4 bases, leaving 10 bases between them. In the case of this clone: Its antigen is not known.

The repertoire was sequenced with immunoSEQ multiplex PCR; TCRdb's copy has only in-frame clones and lacks some. The repertoire has 15,000 to 20,000 clones, approximately 85% of them found once; the top ten carry around 8.7%. Sample time point: 4-8 weeks after completion of therapy. Regarding the study as a whole: In nonresponders, reduced coverage from low CD8+ yield may limit detected expansions.

The TCR originated in a human patient who had received a solid organ transplant and had CMV disease. Some T cells here may be from the graft donor. The chain has TRBV13 and TRBJ1-2, with unresolved D. Sequenced material: CD8+ T cells from blood, taken after autologous CMV-specific T cell therapy. CDR3 sequence reads: CASSLVGSIYGYTF. The CDR3 DNA is TGTGCCAGCAGCTTAGTGGGAAGTATCTATGGCTACACCTTC.